This is a list of T cell receptor beta chains from one sample in a study of cytomegalovirus exposure and HLA in healthy donors. Some clones are missing from TCRdb's copy, which holds only in-frame ones; the method was immunoSEQ multiplex PCR. This sample has over 65,000 clones; about 80% occur once, and the top ten carry about 7.6%. Sequencing was performed on PBMCs. Receptor source: a man aged 60-69 years in good health and CMV-seropositive. The CDR3 runs from the conserved cysteine through the conserved F or W. Fields, in order: V gene, CDR3 length, CDR3 protein.

v_call: TRBV11-3
cdr3_length: 16
cdr3_aa: CASSLVERQGDTEAFF

v_call: TRBV7-2
cdr3_length: 15
cdr3_aa: CASSLGTNSNQPQHF

v_call: TRBV11-2
cdr3_length: 17
cdr3_aa: CASSLSILSSPYNEQFF

v_call: TRBV4-1
cdr3_length: 17
cdr3_aa: CASSQEWAGAHMDEQFF

v_call: TRBV19
cdr3_length: 12
cdr3_aa: CASSIGNTEAFF

v_call: TRBV18
cdr3_length: 14
cdr3_aa: CASSPSGNNSPLHF

v_call: TRBV7-9
cdr3_length: 15
cdr3_aa: CASSSGHSMNTEAFF

v_call: TRBV11-3
cdr3_length: 13
cdr3_aa: CASSLDGSYEQYF

v_call: TRBV2
cdr3_length: 14
cdr3_aa: CASRKGLASETQYF

v_call: TRBV6-5
cdr3_length: 12
cdr3_aa: CASRGIGYTQYF

v_call: TRBV9
cdr3_length: 16
cdr3_aa: CASSVEGGGITDTQYF

v_call: TRBV19
cdr3_length: 17
cdr3_aa: CASSFEMAVISGNTIYF

v_call: TRBV7-2
cdr3_length: 12
cdr3_aa: CASSLTRETQYF

v_call: TRBV5-6
cdr3_length: 16
cdr3_aa: CASSLPTGGGIYGYTF

v_call: TRBV5-6
cdr3_length: 18
cdr3_aa: CASSPSGGGVRARETQYF

v_call: TRBV6-1
cdr3_length: 14
cdr3_aa: CASTLSGSYNEQFF

v_call: TRBV7-9
cdr3_length: 16
cdr3_aa: CSSSSGTGSAKNIQYF

v_call: TRBV6-5
cdr3_length: 14
cdr3_aa: CASRVTTTSHEQYF

v_call: TRBV19
cdr3_length: 14
cdr3_aa: CASSIGSGSYEQYF

v_call: TRBV9
cdr3_length: 14
cdr3_aa: CASSPIGTGGELFF

v_call: TRBV5-1
cdr3_length: 15
cdr3_aa: CASSLGVAGYEKLFF

v_call: TRBV6-1
cdr3_length: 14
cdr3_aa: CASSVVTGGTEAFF

v_call: TRBV7-7
cdr3_length: 14
cdr3_aa: CASSMTGRQETQYF

v_call: TRBV19
cdr3_length: 12
cdr3_aa: CASSPTGGEQYF

v_call: TRBV7-8
cdr3_length: 18
cdr3_aa: CASSLAWRVAGYTDTQYF

v_call: TRBV11-3
cdr3_length: 17
cdr3_aa: CASSLTGQGRPNSPLHF

v_call: TRBV5-1
cdr3_length: 16
cdr3_aa: CASSLLQERGLDEQFF

v_call: TRBV7-2
cdr3_length: 14
cdr3_aa: CASSSSGDRQPQHF

v_call: TRBV11-2
cdr3_length: 16
cdr3_aa: CASSLRGQPFTGELFF

v_call: TRBV19
cdr3_length: 15
cdr3_aa: CASSQSRGLYVEQYF

v_call: TRBV19
cdr3_length: 14
cdr3_aa: CASSISGRGDEQFF

v_call: TRBV9
cdr3_length: 13
cdr3_aa: CASSASSYNEQFF

v_call: TRBV6-6
cdr3_length: 16
cdr3_aa: CASSYSAGVMGNEQFF

v_call: TRBV7-9
cdr3_length: 16
cdr3_aa: CASSLSGSGTAYEQYF

v_call: TRBV28
cdr3_length: 17
cdr3_aa: CASSLLGTGQGWKTQYF

v_call: TRBV11-3
cdr3_length: 18
cdr3_aa: CASSLNRWDSKGGNTIYF

v_call: TRBV4-1
cdr3_length: 16
cdr3_aa: CASSQAEGTSTDTQYF

v_call: TRBV10-3
cdr3_length: 15
cdr3_aa: CAISEEAMGNQPQHF

v_call: TRBV6-1
cdr3_length: 14
cdr3_aa: CASSIQGLNTEAFF

v_call: TRBV11-3
cdr3_length: 16
cdr3_aa: CASSPDWGGRAHEQFF

v_call: TRBV5-4
cdr3_length: 13
cdr3_aa: CASSLVQQETQYF

v_call: TRBV4-1
cdr3_length: 16
cdr3_aa: CASSPERGGVTDTQYF

v_call: TRBV27
cdr3_length: 15
cdr3_aa: CASSFEGVSNQPQHF

v_call: TRBV7-8
cdr3_length: 18
cdr3_aa: CASSDRDRVSANTGELFF

v_call: TRBV7-9
cdr3_length: 14
cdr3_aa: CASSPNQGHSPLHF

v_call: TRBV7-9
cdr3_length: 16
cdr3_aa: CASSPRTGFYGNTIYF

v_call: TRBV6-5
cdr3_length: 13
cdr3_aa: CASAGGLLDTQYF

v_call: TRBV6-1
cdr3_length: 15
cdr3_aa: CASSAGHGFSYEQYF

v_call: TRBV27
cdr3_length: 13
cdr3_aa: CASRDIRGDTQYF

v_call: TRBV29-1
cdr3_length: 16
cdr3_aa: CSVVGMKGRGGTEAFF

v_call: TRBV28
cdr3_length: 14
cdr3_aa: CASSLTSGIYEQFF

v_call: TRBV4-1
cdr3_length: 16
cdr3_aa: CASSPSLLAPDQPQHF

v_call: TRBV10-2
cdr3_length: 13
cdr3_aa: CASSYGSRYEQFF